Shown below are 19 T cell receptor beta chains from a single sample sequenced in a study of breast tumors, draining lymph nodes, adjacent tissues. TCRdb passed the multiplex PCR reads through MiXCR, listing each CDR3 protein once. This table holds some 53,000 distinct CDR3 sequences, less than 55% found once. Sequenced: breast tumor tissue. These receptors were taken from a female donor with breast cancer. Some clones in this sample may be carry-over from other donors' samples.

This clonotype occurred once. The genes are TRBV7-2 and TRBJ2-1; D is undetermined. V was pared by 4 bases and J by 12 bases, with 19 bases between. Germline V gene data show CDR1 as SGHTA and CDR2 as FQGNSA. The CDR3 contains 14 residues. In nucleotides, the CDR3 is TGTGCCAGCAGCTCGGGTCGACGGTACGATGGGCAGTTCTTC. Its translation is CASSSGRRYDGQFF.

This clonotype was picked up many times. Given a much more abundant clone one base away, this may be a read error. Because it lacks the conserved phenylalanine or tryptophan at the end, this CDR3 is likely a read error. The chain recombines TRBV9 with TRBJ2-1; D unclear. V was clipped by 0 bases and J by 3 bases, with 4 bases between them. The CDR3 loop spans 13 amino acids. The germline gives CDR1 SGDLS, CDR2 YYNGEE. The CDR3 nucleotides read TGTGCCAGCAGCGTAGAGGGCTACAATGAGCAGTTCTCC. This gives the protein CASSVEGYNEQFS.

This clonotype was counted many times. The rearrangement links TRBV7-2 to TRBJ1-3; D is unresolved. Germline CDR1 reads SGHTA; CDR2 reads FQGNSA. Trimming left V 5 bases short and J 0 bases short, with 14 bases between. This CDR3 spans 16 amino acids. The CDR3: CASSLSTVSSGNTIYF. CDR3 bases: TGTGCCAGCAGCCTATCGACTGTGAGCTCTGGAAACACCATATATTTT. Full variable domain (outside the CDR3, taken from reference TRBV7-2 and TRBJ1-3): GAGVSQSPSNKVTEKGKDVELRCDPISGHTALYWYRQSLGQGLEFLIYFQGNSAPDKSGLPSDRFSAERTGGSVSTLTIQRTQQEDSAVYLCASSLSTVSSGNTIYFGEGSWLTVV.

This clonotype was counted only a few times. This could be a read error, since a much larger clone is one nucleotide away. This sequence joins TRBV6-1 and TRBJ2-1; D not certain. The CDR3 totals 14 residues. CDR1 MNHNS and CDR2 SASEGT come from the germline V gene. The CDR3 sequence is CASSEAVLGNGQFF. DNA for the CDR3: TGTGCCAGCAGTGAAGCTGTTCTAGGGAATGGGCAGTTCTTC.

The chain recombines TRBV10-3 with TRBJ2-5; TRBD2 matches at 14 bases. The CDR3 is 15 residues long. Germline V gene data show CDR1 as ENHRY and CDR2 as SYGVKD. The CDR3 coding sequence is TGTGCTACCCCGGGACTAGCGGGAGAAGAGGAGACCCAGTACTTC. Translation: CATPGLAGEEETQYF.

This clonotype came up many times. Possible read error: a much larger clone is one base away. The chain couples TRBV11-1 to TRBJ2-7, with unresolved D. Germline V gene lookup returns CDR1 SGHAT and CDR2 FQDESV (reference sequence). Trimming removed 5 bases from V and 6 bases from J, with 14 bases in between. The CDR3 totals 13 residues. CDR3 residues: CASSPRASSEQYF. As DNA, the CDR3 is TGTGCCAGCAGCCCTCGTGCTAGTTCCGAGCAGTACTTC. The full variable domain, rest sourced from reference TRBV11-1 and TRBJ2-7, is EAEVAQSPRYKITEKSQAVAFWCDPISGHATLYWYRQILGQGPELLVQFQDESVVDDSQLPKDRFSAERLKGVDSTLKIQPAELGDSAMYLCASSPRASSEQYFGPGTRLTVT.

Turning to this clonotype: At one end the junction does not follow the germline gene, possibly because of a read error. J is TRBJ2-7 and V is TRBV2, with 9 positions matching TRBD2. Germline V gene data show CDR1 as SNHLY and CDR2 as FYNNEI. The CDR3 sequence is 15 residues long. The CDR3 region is CASSQTSGISFEQYF. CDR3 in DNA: TGTGCCAGCAGCCAGACTAGCGGAATTTCCTTCGAGCAGTACTTC.

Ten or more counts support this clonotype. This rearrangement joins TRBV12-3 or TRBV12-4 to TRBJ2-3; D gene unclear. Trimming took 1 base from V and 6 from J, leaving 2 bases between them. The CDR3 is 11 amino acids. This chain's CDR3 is CASSLGDTQYF. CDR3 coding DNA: TGTGCCAGCAGTTTAGGGGATACGCAGTATTTT.

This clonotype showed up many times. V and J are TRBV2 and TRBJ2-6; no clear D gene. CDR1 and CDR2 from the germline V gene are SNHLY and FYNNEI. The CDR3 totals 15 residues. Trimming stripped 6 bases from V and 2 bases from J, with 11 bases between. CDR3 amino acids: CASSHRRAGANVLTF. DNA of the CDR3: TGTGCCAGCAGCCACCGTAGGGCTGGGGCCAACGTCCTGACTTTC.

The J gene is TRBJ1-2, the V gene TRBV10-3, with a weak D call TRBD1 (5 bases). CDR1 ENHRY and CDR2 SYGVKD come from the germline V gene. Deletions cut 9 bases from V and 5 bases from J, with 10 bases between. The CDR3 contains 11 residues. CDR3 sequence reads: CAILGVYGYTF. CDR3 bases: TGTGCCATTTTAGGGGTTTATGGCTACACCTTC.

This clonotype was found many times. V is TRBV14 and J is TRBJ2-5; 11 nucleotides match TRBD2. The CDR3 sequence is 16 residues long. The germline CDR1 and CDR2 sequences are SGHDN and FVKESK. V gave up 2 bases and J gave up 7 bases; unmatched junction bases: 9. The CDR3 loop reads CASSQRLAGPAGTQYF. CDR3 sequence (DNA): TGTGCCAGCAGCCAACGACTAGCGGGACCTGCGGGGACCCAGTACTTC.

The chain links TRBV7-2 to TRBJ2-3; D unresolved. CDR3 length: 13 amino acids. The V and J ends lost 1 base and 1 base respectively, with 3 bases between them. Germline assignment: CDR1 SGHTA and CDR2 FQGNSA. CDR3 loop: CASSLVGTDTQYF. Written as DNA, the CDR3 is TGTGCCAGCAGCTTAGTGGGCACAGATACGCAGTATTTT. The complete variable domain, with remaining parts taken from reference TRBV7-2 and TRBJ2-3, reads GAGVSQSPSNKVTEKGKDVELRCDPISGHTALYWYRQSLGQGLEFLIYFQGNSAPDKSGLPSDRFSAERTGGSVSTLTIQRTQQEDSAVYLCASSLVGTDTQYFGPGTRLTVL.

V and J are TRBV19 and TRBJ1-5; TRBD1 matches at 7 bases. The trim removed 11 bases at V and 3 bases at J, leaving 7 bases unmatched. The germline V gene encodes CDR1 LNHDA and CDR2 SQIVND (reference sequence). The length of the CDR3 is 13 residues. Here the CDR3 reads CAPGQTVNQPQHF. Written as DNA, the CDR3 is TGTGCCCCGGGACAGACAGTCAATCAGCCCCAGCATTTT. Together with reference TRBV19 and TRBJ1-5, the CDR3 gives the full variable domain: DGGITQSPKYLFRKEGQNVTLSCEQNLNHDAMYWYRQDPGQGLRLIYYSQIVNDFQKGDIAEGYSVSREKKESFPLTVTSAQKNPTAFYLCAPGQTVNQPQHFGDGTRLSIL.

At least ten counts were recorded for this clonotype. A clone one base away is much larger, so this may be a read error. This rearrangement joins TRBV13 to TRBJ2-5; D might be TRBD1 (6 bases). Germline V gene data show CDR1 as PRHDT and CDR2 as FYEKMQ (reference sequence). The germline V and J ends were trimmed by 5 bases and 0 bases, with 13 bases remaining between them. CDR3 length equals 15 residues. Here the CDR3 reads CASSPPTGNQETQYF. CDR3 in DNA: TGTGCCAGCAGCCCCCCGACAGGAAACCAAGAGACCCAGTACTTC.

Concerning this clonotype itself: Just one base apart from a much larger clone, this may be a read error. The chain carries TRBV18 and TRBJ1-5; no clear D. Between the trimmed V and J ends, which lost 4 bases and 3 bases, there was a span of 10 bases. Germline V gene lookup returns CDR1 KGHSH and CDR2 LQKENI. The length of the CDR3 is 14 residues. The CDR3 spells CASSQGRVNQPQHF. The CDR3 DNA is TGTGCCAGCTCACAAGGCAGAGTCAATCAGCCCCAGCATTTT.

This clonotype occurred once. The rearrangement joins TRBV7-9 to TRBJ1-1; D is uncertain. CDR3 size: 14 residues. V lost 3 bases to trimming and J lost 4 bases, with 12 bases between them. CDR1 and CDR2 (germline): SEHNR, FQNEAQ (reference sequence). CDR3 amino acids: CASSLEGVFTEAFF. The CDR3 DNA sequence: TGTGCCAGCAGCTTGGAGGGAGTATTCACTGAAGCTTTCTTT.

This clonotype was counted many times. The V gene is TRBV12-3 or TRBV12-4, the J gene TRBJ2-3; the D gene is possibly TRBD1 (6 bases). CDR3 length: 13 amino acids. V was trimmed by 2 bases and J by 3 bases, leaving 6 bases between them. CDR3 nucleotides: TGTGCCAGCAGTTTAAGGGGGACAGATACGCAGTATTTT. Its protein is CASSLRGTDTQYF.

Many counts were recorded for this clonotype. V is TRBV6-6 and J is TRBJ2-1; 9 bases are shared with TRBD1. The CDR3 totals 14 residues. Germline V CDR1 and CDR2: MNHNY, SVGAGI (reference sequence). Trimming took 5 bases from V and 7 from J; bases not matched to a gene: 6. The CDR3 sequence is CASSEQGARNEQFF. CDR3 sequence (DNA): TGTGCCAGCAGTGAACAGGGGGCGAGGAATGAGCAGTTCTTC.

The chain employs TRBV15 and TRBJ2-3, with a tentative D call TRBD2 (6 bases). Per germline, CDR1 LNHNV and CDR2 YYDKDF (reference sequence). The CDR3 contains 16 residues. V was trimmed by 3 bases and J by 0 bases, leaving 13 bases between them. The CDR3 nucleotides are TGTGCCACCAGCAGCGGGGGTGTTCAGAGCACAGATACGCAGTATTTT. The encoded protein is CATSSGGVQSTDTQYF.